A selection of T cell receptor beta chains follows, all from one sample in a study of blood T cell repertoires in COVID-19. Some clones are missing from TCRdb's copy, which holds only in-frame ones; the method was immunoSEQ multiplex PCR. This table holds some 65,000 clones, over 75% found once. The sequenced sample consisted of peripheral blood. All receptors come from a man older than 75 with acute or convalescent COVID-19. Each CDR3 is given with its conserved first and last residue.

J,V,CDR3
TRBJ1-3,TRBV27,CASSSSGSGNTIYF
TRBJ1-5,TRBV6-2/TRBV6-3,CASSYGGAGQPQHF
TRBJ1-2,TRBV7-9,CASSYSDRHNYGYTF
TRBJ2-7,TRBV9,CASSPSGAYEQYF
TRBJ2-7,TRBV27,CASSDLGAGAHEQYF
TRBJ2-7,TRBV29-1,CSVESGYEQYF
TRBJ2-3,TRBV3-1/TRBV3-2,CASSQELASSTDTQYF
TRBJ2-4,TRBV2,CASSRSRVGENIQYF
TRBJ2-1,TRBV18,CASSLPQGASGNEQFF
TRBJ1-3,TRBV29-1,CSVRDFRPSGNTIYF
TRBJ2-7,TRBV15,CATSGRGYSYEQYF
TRBJ1-4,TRBV27,CASSSYRGPATNEKLFF
TRBJ2-3,TRBV24-1,CATSDLGAGSTDTQYF
TRBJ1-5,TRBV10-3,CAINAGDTQQPQHF
TRBJ2-2,TRBV24-1,CATSEPRGQMNTGELFF
TRBJ2-1,TRBV5-6,CASSLTTSGRASHEQFF
TRBJ1-1,TRBV19,CASSISGIGEAFF
TRBJ1-5,TRBV27,CASSFQGSQPQHF
TRBJ2-6,TRBV27,CASALKREGSGANVLTF
TRBJ1-1,TRBV18,CASSGGMNTEAFF
TRBJ1-4,TRBV19,CASSLRTAEKLFF
TRBJ1-3,TRBV6-5,CASRQGSGNTIYF
TRBJ2-3,TRBV18,CASSPRWDRESTDTQYF
TRBJ2-5,TRBV2,CASFQIQETQYF
TRBJ1-1,TRBV29-1,CSAGRNTEAFF
TRBJ1-2,TRBV3-1/TRBV3-2,CASSARRGINYGYTF
TRBJ1-5,TRBV19,CASSIQGAPQHF